Sequencing of this T cell receptor beta chain was carried out in a study of identical twins. General observations from the study: Analyses of zero insertions could, in part, be confounded by invariant MAIT and iNKT cells. Out-of-frame alpha sequences shared by twins were enriched for low generation probability.

A universal primer site was incorporated via template switching, and the cDNA contained unique molecular identifiers. TCRdb redid the calling of the 5' RACE reads with MiXCR, one entry per CDR3 protein. The sample holds under 900,000 distinct CDR3 sequences; around 12% are singletons and the top ten take about 1.6%. This clonotype was recorded at least ten times. Antigen: not known. V lost 1 base to trimming and J lost 3 bases, with 15 bases between them. Looked up from germline, CDR1 is MGHRA and CDR2 is YSYEKL. The CDR3 length is 16 residues. This same sample was also taken into another study, of yellow fever vaccine responses in identical twins.

The V call is TRBV4-1, the J call TRBJ1-1; D unclear. The sequenced sample consisted of PBMCs. The clonotype originates from a woman between 18 and 29 years old in good health. The CDR3 DNA is TGCGCCAGCAGCCAAGTTACACACCCCCGGGACACTGAAGCTTTCTTT. Encoded protein: CASSQVTHPRDTEAFF.